This T cell receptor beta chain was retrieved from a study of technical replicates of blood from several donors (dated by TCRdb to the late 2010s). CDR1 and CDR2, per the germline V gene (reference sequence), are GTSNPN and SVGIG. The CDR3 runs 14 residues from the cysteine to the phenylalanine. The retained sequence is limited to the CDR3, 42 bases, with the frame set at the first base. Cut back by 1 base and 3 bases, the V and J ends lie 13 bases apart. Library preparation used the immunoSEQ multiplex PCR assay. This immuneACCESS table, as held by TCRdb, lists in-frame sequences with V and J called but not all clones. Of the missing ones, under half trace to an unresolved V gene in checked studies; the others have no known cause. The sample table contains roughly 82,000 clones; only one count was recorded for 95% to 96% of them. The top ten clonotypes cover approximately 0.4% of the sample. As to this clone: Which antigen it targets is not known. No much larger clone is present one base from it, and per-base qualities are unavailable.

The chain uses TRBV30 and TRBJ2-7; matching of 6 bases hints at TRBD2 as the D gene. The material sequenced was T cells isolated from PBMCs. This receptor was identified in a human donor in good health. The DNA sequence is TGTGCCTGGAGTGGCGAGACTAGAGGCTACGAGCAGTACTTC. Translated, it gives CAWSGETRGYEQYF.